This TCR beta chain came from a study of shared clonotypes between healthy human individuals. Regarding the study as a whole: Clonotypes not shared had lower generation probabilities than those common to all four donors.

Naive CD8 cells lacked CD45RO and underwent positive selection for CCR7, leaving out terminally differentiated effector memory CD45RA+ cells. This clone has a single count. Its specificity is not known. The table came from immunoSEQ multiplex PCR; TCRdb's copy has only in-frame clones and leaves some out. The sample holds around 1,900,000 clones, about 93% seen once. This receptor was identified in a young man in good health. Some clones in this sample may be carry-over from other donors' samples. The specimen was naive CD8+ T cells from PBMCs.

CDR3 nucleotides: TGTGCCAGCAGCTCCGTACTAGCGGGAGCTAATGAGCAGTTCTTC. Amino acid sequence: CASSSVLAGANEQFF. The chain recombines TRBV7-9 with TRBJ2-1; 11 bases align to TRBD2. CDR1 is SEHNR, CDR2 FQNEAQ, per germline (reference sequence). The CDR3 runs 15 residues. Trimming cost V 4 bases and J 7 bases; bases outside gene matches: 6.